Following are 32 T cell receptor beta chains from one sample sequenced in a study of blood T cell repertoires in COVID-19. The assay was immunoSEQ multiplex PCR, and TCRdb's table has in-frame clones only and misses some. The data contain about 160,000 clones, approximately 85% of them singletons. The specimen sequenced was peripheral blood. The receptors derive from a man aged 40-50 years with acute or convalescent COVID-19.

The chain employs TRBV5-1 and TRBJ1-1; possibly TRBD1 for D (5 bases). Germline CDR1 reads SGHRS; CDR2 reads YFSETQ. Deletions cut 5 bases from V and 1 base from J, with 12 bases between. The CDR3 covers 14 residues. CDR3: CASSNRGANTEAFF. CDR3 DNA: TGCGCCAGCAGTAACCGTGGGGCGAACACTGAAGCTTTCTTT.

V gene TRBV6-5 combines with J gene TRBJ1-6, with D unclear. Germline V gives CDR1 MNHEY, CDR2 SVGAGI. The CDR3 has 16 residues. Trimming cost V 4 bases and J 0 bases, with 10 bases left between them. The CDR3 reads CASSLKESSYNSPLHF. For the CDR3, the DNA is TGTGCCAGCAGTTTGAAGGAGAGCTCCTATAATTCACCCCTCCACTTT.

The chain links TRBV7-2 to TRBJ2-7; perhaps TRBD1 as D (6 bases). V lost 5 bases and J lost 4, with 15 bases in between. Germline V gives CDR1 SGHTA, CDR2 FQGNSA. CDR3 length: 14 residues. CDR3 nucleotide sequence: TGTGCCAGCAGCGAAAAAGGGACACCATACGAGCAGTACTTC. Residues: CASSEKGTPYEQYF.

This sequence joins TRBV7-2 and TRBJ2-6, with D possibly matching TRBD2 (7 bases). Germline V gene sequence: CDR1 SGHTA, CDR2 FQGNSA. Between the trimmed V and J ends, which lost 1 base and 0 bases, there was a span of 16 bases. This CDR3 region has 19 residues. Written as DNA, the CDR3 is TGTGCCAGCAGCTTAGTATCTAGGGGGGGCTCCTCTGGGGCCAACGTCCTGACTTTC. Amino acids: CASSLVSRGGSSGANVLTF.

The CDR3 reads CAWSGQSGTGELFF. CDR3 in DNA: TGTGCCTGGAGTGGACAGTCAGGCACCGGGGAGCTGTTTTTT. The chain recombines TRBV30 with TRBJ2-2; possible D gene TRBD1, 5 bases. The CDR3 covers 14 residues. V was cut by 1 base and J by 4 bases, with 10 bases left in between. Germline V gene data show CDR1 as GTSNPN and CDR2 as SVGIG (reference sequence).

This chain uses TRBV2 with TRBJ2-3; 9 positions agree with TRBD2. The J segment lost 1 base and the V segment lost 4 bases, leaving 3 bases of the junction unmatched. Germline lookup yields CDR1 SNHLY and CDR2 FYNNEI. The CDR3 is made up of 15 amino acids. CDR3: CASSVASGGTDTQYF. Written as DNA, the CDR3 is TGTGCCAGCAGTGTAGCTAGCGGGGGCACAGATACGCAGTATTTT. The full variable domain, its missing parts supplied by reference TRBV2 and TRBJ2-3, is EPEVTQTPSHQVTQMGQEVILRCVPISNHLYFYWYRQILGQKVEFLVSFYNNEISEKSEIFDDQFSVERPDGSNFTLKIRSTKLEDSAMYFCASSVASGGTDTQYFGPGTRLTVL.

The chain is built from TRBV5-6 and TRBJ2-7, with a possible D match to TRBD2 (6 bases). This CDR3 contains 13 residues. Deletions cut 4 bases from V and 7 bases from J, with 15 bases between. From germline, CDR1 is SGHDT and CDR2 YYEEEE. CDR3 coding DNA: TGTGCCAGCAGCCCCGGGGGTCAAGGGGAGCAGTACTTC. It translates to CASSPGGQGEQYF. Filled out from reference TRBV5-6 and TRBJ2-7, the complete variable domain reads DAGVTQSPTHLIKTRGQQVTLRCSPKSGHDTVSWYQQALGQGPQFIFQYYEEEERQRGNFPDRFSGHQFPNYSSELNVNALLLGDSALYLCASSPGGQGEQYFGPGTRLTVT.

Comment on this clone: At one of its ends the junction is not consistent with the germline gene, which may arise from a read error. CDR3 nucleotides: TGCACCAGCAGCTTGGGGAGTAGCGGGGCCGCGTCCTACAATGAGCAGTTCTTC. This translates into CTSSLGSSGAASYNEQFF. This rearrangement joins TRBV5-1 to TRBJ2-1; 8 bases map to TRBD2. CDR1 SGHRS and CDR2 YFSETQ come from the germline V gene. This CDR3 has 18 amino acids. The full variable domain, in which reference TRBV5-1 and TRBJ2-1 provide the parts outside the CDR3, is KAGVTQTPRYLIKTRGQQVTLSCSPISGHRSVSWYQQTPGQGLQFLFEYFSETQRNKGNFPGRFSGRQFSNSRSEMNVSTLELGDSALYLCTSSLGSSGAASYNEQFFGPGTRLTVL.

The table lists this clone with a few counts. The chain joins TRBV5-5 to TRBJ1-2; D perhaps matches TRBD1 (6 bases). Germline assignment: CDR1 SGHKS and CDR2 YYEKEE (reference sequence). Trimming pared 2 bases from V and 7 bases from J, leaving 24 bases between. The CDR3 loop spans 17 amino acids. In DNA, the CDR3 is TGTGCCAGCAGCTTTGGGGGACAATCGGATCTGTTTGGTGGCTACACCTTC. Encoded protein: CASSFGGQSDLFGGYTF.

The gene calls are TRBV11-2 and TRBJ1-1, with D hard to call. CDR3 size: 15 residues. The V end was cut by 1 base, the J end by 1 base, with 10 bases between. Germline V gene lookup returns CDR1 SGHAT and CDR2 FQNNGV. The CDR3 DNA follows: TGTGCCAGCAGCTTAGTCGGGAGGTCGAACACTGAAGCTTTCTTT. Protein product: CASSLVGRSNTEAFF.

V gene TRBV28 combines with J gene TRBJ2-7; tentatively, D is TRBD1 (6 bases). The CDR3 is made up of 14 amino acids. Per the germline V gene, CDR1 is MDHEN and CDR2 is SYDVKM. The germline V and J ends were trimmed by 6 bases and 0 bases, with 12 bases remaining between them. CDR3 DNA: TGTGCCAGCAGGAATACAGGGAACTCCTACGAGCAGTACTTC. Translating gives CASRNTGNSYEQYF.

V is TRBV6-5 and J is TRBJ2-1; 10 bases map to TRBD1. The length of the CDR3 is 14 residues. CDR1 is MNHEY, CDR2 SVGAGI, per germline. The V segment lost 7 bases and the J segment 3 bases; nucleotides outside the gene matches: 3. CDR3 region: CASKWDRGYNEQFF. For the CDR3, the DNA is TGTGCCAGCAAGTGGGACAGGGGCTACAATGAGCAGTTCTTC.

The chain carries TRBV6-6 and TRBJ1-6; D is perhaps TRBD1 (6 bases). Germline V CDR1 and CDR2: MNHNY, SVGAGI (reference sequence). V was clipped by 8 bases and J by 8 bases, with 13 bases between them. This CDR3 has 13 residues. This chain's CDR3 is CASWRTAYSPLHF. DNA of the CDR3: TGTGCCAGCTGGAGGACAGCGTATTCACCCCTCCACTTT.

V usage is TRBV5-4 and J usage is TRBJ2-7; maybe TRBD1 (5 bases). Germline V gives CDR1 SGHNT, CDR2 YYREEE (reference sequence). V lost 4 bases to trimming and J lost 3 bases, with 8 bases between them. This CDR3 has 12 residues. The CDR3 DNA sequence: TGTGCCAGCAGCCATGACAGCTACGAGCAGTACTTC. It is translated as CASSHDSYEQYF. Combining the CDR3 with reference TRBV5-4 and TRBJ2-7 gives the whole variable domain ETGVTQSPTHLIKTRGQQVTLRCSSQSGHNTVSWYQQALGQGPQFIFQYYREEENGRGNFPPRFSGLQFPNYSSELNVNALELDDSALYLCASSHDSYEQYFGPGTRLTVT.

The J gene is TRBJ1-3, the V gene TRBV4-1, with D maybe TRBD1 (5 bases). The CDR3 consists of 17 residues. Germline CDR1 is MGHRA and CDR2 is YSYEKL. The ends were cut back, 0 bases at V and 0 bases at J, with 12 bases in the middle. CDR3 sequence (DNA): TGCGCCAGCAGCCAAGAAACGACAGCGACCTCTGGAAACACCATATATTTT. Its translation is CASSQETTATSGNTIYF.

The chain is built from TRBV6-5 and TRBJ2-1, with 9 bases aligning to TRBD2. The CDR3 length is 13 residues. With 11 bases clipped from V and 2 bases from J, the junction kept 4 bases outside the gene matches. Germline assignment: CDR1 MNHEY and CDR2 SVGAGI. CDR3 in amino acids: CAGSGGPYNEQFF. The DNA of the CDR3 is TGTGCCGGGAGCGGGGGGCCCTACAATGAGCAGTTCTTC.

J is TRBJ1-6 and V is TRBV7-8; a weak D match, TRBD1 (6 bases). Between the trimmed V and J ends, which lost 0 bases and 0 bases, there was a span of 15 bases. CDR3 length: 19 amino acids. Germline CDR1 and CDR2: SGHVS and FQNEAQ. The CDR3 bases are TGTGCCAGCAGCTTAGCTTCAAGGACAGAGAGCTCCTATAATTCACCCCTCCACTTT. Amino acids: CASSLASRTESSYNSPLHF.

The chain joins TRBV11-2 to TRBJ1-6; D perhaps matches TRBD1 (6 bases). Between the trimmed V and J ends, which lost 5 bases and 5 bases, there was a span of 16 bases. CDR1 SGHAT and CDR2 FQNNGV come from the germline V gene. The CDR3 totals 16 residues. Here the CDR3 DNA reads TGTGCCAGCAGCCCAAGGGGGAACTCAAATAATTCACCCCTCCACTTT. Protein: CASSPRGNSNNSPLHF.

V usage is TRBV24-1 and J usage is TRBJ2-1, with 9 bases matching TRBD1. Trimming cost V 5 bases and J 2 bases; bases outside gene matches: 6. This CDR3 comprises 16 residues. Germline loops: CDR1 KGHDR, CDR2 SFDVKD. CDR3 nucleotide sequence: TGTGCCACCAGTGCCCAGGACAGGGGCACCTACAATGAGCAGTTCTTC. It encodes CATSAQDRGTYNEQFF.

The rearrangement links TRBV28 to TRBJ2-5; 10 bases agree with TRBD2. V was clipped by 10 bases and J by 4 bases; unmatched bases: 9. The CDR3 consists of 14 residues. The germline CDR1 and CDR2 sequences are MDHEN and SYDVKM. The CDR3 DNA is TGTGCCACCACAGCGGGGGGGAGGAGAGAGACCCAGTACTTC. Protein sequence: CATTAGGRRETQYF. Full variable domain (remainder filled in from reference TRBV28 and TRBJ2-5): DVKVTQSSRYLVKRTGEKVFLECVQDMDHENMFWYRQDPGLGLRLIYFSYDVKMKEKGDIPEGYSVSREKKERFSLILESASTNQTSMYLCATTAGGRRETQYFGPGTRLLVL.

The CDR3 nucleotides are TGCGCCAGCAGCTTGGGCGACGGCGGGGTAAACCAAGAGACCCAGTACTTC. It translates to CASSLGDGGVNQETQYF. The rearrangement joins TRBV5-1 to TRBJ2-5, with a tentative D call TRBD2 (6 bases). V shed 0 bases and J shed 0 bases, with 15 bases lying between them. The germline gives CDR1 SGHRS, CDR2 YFSETQ. The CDR3 has 17 amino acids.

The CDR3 region has the DNA TGTGCCAGCTCTCAGGGGACAGGGAACTACAATGAGCAGTTCTTC. Translation gives CASSQGTGNYNEQFF. This chain uses TRBV18 with TRBJ2-1; 9 nucleotides line up with TRBD1. Losses at the gene ends were 6 bases for V and 3 bases for J; bases not matched to a gene: 6. This CDR3 spans 15 amino acids. Germline V gene lookup returns CDR1 KGHSH and CDR2 LQKENI.

The chain employs TRBV19 and TRBJ2-5; 9 bases match TRBD1. The CDR3 extends over 15 amino acids. Germline V lookup: CDR1 LNHDA, CDR2 SQIVND (reference sequence). V shed 1 base, J shed 4 bases, and the junction held 4 bases outside the gene matches. The CDR3 here is CASSIGGQGRETQYF. CDR3 sequence (DNA): TGTGCCAGTAGTATAGGGGGACAGGGCAGAGAGACCCAGTACTTC. The full variable domain, completed using reference TRBV19 and TRBJ2-5, is DGGITQSPKYLFRKEGQNVTLSCEQNLNHDAMYWYRQDPGQGLRLIYYSQIVNDFQKGDIAEGYSVSREKKESFPLTVTSAQKNPTAFYLCASSIGGQGRETQYFGPGTRLLVL.

This clone was found many times. V usage is TRBV2 and J usage is TRBJ1-6; TRBD1 aligns across 8 bases. V lost 6 bases and J lost 0; bases outside the gene matches: 10. The CDR3 extends over 18 amino acids. The germline V gene has CDR1 SNHLY and CDR2 FYNNEI. The CDR3 here is CASSVKDQGASYNSPLHF. For the CDR3, the DNA is TGTGCCAGCAGCGTAAAGGACCAGGGGGCCTCCTATAATTCACCCCTCCACTTT.

The CDR3 nucleotides read TGTGCCAGCAGCTTGGACAGTAGCACAGATACGCAGTATTTT. This gives the protein CASSLDSSTDTQYF. The J gene is TRBJ2-3, the V gene TRBV5-4; no clear D gene. Deletions cut 0 bases from V and 0 bases from J, with 5 bases between. This CDR3 has 14 residues. Germline V gene sequence: CDR1 SGHNT, CDR2 YYREEE (reference sequence).

The rearrangement uses TRBV5-4 and TRBJ1-1; tentative D call: TRBD1 (6 bases). V was clipped by 1 base and J by 7 bases, with 14 bases between them. This CDR3 is 14 amino acids long. Germline V gives CDR1 SGHNT, CDR2 YYREEE (reference sequence). The CDR3 DNA reads TGTGCCAGCAGCTTGAGGCCAGGGGATGTTGAAGCTTTCTTT. Its protein is CASSLRPGDVEAFF.

The chain combines TRBV4-1 with TRBJ2-3; no clear D gene. The germline V gene has CDR1 MGHRA and CDR2 YSYEKL. The CDR3 is 17 residues long. V lost 0 bases and J 1 base, leaving 14 bases between the germline ends. CDR3 protein: CASSQEPSDTRTDTQYF. In DNA, the CDR3 is TGCGCCAGCAGCCAAGAGCCTAGTGATACCCGCACAGATACGCAGTATTTT.

This rearrangement joins TRBV9 to TRBJ2-1; 11 bases map to TRBD2. The V segment lost 3 bases and the J segment 4 bases; nucleotides outside the gene matches: 3. The germline gives CDR1 SGDLS, CDR2 YYNGEE. The CDR3 is 15 amino acids. CDR3 sequence reads: CASSALAGGYNEQFF. The CDR3 bases are TGTGCCAGCAGCGCCCTAGCGGGGGGTTACAATGAGCAGTTCTTC. The complete variable domain, with remaining parts taken from reference TRBV9 and TRBJ2-1, reads DSGVTQTPKHLITATGQRVTLRCSPRSGDLSVYWYQQSLDQGLQFLIQYYNGEERAKGNILERFSAQQFPDLHSELNLSSLELGDSALYFCASSALAGGYNEQFFGPGTRLTVL.

The chain employs TRBV6-2 or TRBV6-3 and TRBJ1-5; a possible D gene is TRBD1 (5 bases). V was cut by 4 bases and J by 7 bases, with 11 bases left in between. The V gene's germline CDR1 is MNHEY and CDR2 SVGEGT. The CDR3 spans 13 residues. As DNA, the CDR3 is TGTGCCAGCAGTTGGGGCGTTGAACAGCCCCAGCATTTT. Its translation: CASSWGVEQPQHF.

The CDR3 DNA follows: TGTGCCATCCGCCCGGAGACAGGAGGCAATGAGCAGTTCTTC. Translated: CAIRPETGGNEQFF. The gene calls are TRBV10-3 and TRBJ2-1, with D possibly TRBD1 on 6 matching bases. The CDR3 contains 14 residues. Trimming shortened V by 8 bases and J by 6 bases, and 17 bases separated the two germline ends. Germline CDR1 reads ENHRY; CDR2 reads SYGVKD.

V gene TRBV6-6 combines with J gene TRBJ2-7; TRBD1 aligns across 7 bases. V gave up 9 bases and J gave up 0 bases; unmatched junction bases: 2. The germline V gene has CDR1 MNHNY and CDR2 SVGAGI (reference sequence). The CDR3 extends over 12 amino acids. CDR3 sequence reads: CASGTASYEQYF. In DNA form, the CDR3 reads TGTGCCAGTGGGACAGCCTCCTACGAGCAGTACTTC.

The V and J genes are TRBV7-2 and TRBJ2-1; TRBD2 aligns across 9 bases. Per germline, CDR1 SGHTA and CDR2 FQGNSA. Trimming cost V 5 bases and J 6 bases; bases outside gene matches: 8. The CDR3 spans 15 residues. The CDR3 sequence: CASSLSGGHLNEQFF. The CDR3 DNA sequence: TGTGCCAGCAGCCTTAGCGGGGGTCACCTCAATGAGCAGTTCTTC.